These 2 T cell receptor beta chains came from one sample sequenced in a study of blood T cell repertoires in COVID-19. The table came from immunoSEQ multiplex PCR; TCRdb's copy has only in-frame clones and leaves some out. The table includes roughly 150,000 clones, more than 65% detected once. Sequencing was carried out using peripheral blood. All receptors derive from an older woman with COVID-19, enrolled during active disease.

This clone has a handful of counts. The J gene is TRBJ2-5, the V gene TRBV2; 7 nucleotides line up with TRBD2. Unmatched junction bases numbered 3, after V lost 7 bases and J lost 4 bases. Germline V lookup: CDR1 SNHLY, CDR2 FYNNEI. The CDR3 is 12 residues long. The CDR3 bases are TGTGCCAGCAACTGGGGGGGAGAGACCCAGTACTTC. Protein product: CASNWGGETQYF.

The CDR3 protein is CASSSLGGGDTQYF. The CDR3 coding sequence is TGTGCCAGCAGCTCCCTGGGGGGTGGAGATACGCAGTATTTT. The gene calls are TRBV7-9 and TRBJ2-3, with D perhaps matching TRBD2 (6 bases). V was clipped by 4 bases and J by 5 bases, with 13 bases between them. The germline CDR1 and CDR2 sequences are SEHNR and FQNEAQ (reference sequence). This CDR3 has 14 amino acids.